The rows below give T cell receptor beta chains drawn from one sample of a study of control samples from healthy donors and cancer patients. TCRdb's table, derived via immunoSEQ multiplex PCR, lists solely in-frame clones and lacks some. The sample has under 20,000 clones; over 80% are singletons. Sequencing input: PBMCs. These TCRs come from a woman between 70 and 85 years old with colorectal cancer. Each CDR3 is given with its conserved first and last residue. D genes are given only for firm matches. Clone size appears in some rows only: once, few, many, or a class for an expanded clone.

d_call	clone_size	j_call	v_call	cdr3_aa	cdr3_nt
NA	once	TRBJ2-1	TRBV5-4	CASSAVGYEQFF	TGTGCCAGCAGCGCCGTGGGGTATGAGCAGTTCTTC
NA	NA	TRBJ1-1	TRBV2	CASRPTPGTEAFF	TGTGCCAGCAGGCCGACTCCGGGCACTGAAGCTTTCTTT
TRBD1	NA	TRBJ1-1	TRBV9	CASTFGQGEGTEAFF	TGTGCCAGCACCTTCGGACAGGGCGAAGGAACTGAAGCTTTCTTT
NA	NA	TRBJ2-2	TRBV7-3	CASSFTGELFF	TGTGCCAGCAGCTTTACCGGGGAGCTGTTTTTT
NA	NA	TRBJ2-7	TRBV19	CASSTQGRSEQYF	TGTGCCAGTAGTACCCAAGGGCGAAGCGAGCAGTACTTC
TRBD1	once	TRBJ1-2	TRBV18	CASSPPTGINYGYTF	TGTGCCAGCTCACCCCCGACAGGGATTAACTATGGCTACACCTTC
NA	NA	TRBJ1-2	TRBV7-3	CASSLTYLPQGDSGYTF	TGTGCCAGCAGCTTAACATATCTACCGCAGGGAGACAGTGGCTACACCTTC
TRBD1	NA	TRBJ2-5	TRBV11-3	CASSPWTGFSQETQYF	TGTGCCAGCAGCCCCTGGACAGGGTTTAGCCAAGAGACCCAGTACTTC
NA	NA	TRBJ2-5	TRBV5-8	CASSSAYGTFQETQYF	TGTGCCAGCAGTTCAGCTTACGGGACTTTCCAAGAGACCCAGTACTTC
NA	NA	TRBJ1-5	TRBV4-3	CASSQDGQINQPQHF	TGCGCCAGCAGCCAAGATGGGCAGATCAATCAGCCCCAGCATTTT
NA	NA	TRBJ2-2	TRBV9	CASSVAGGLVGELFF	TGTGCCAGCAGCGTAGCTGGGGGGCTCGTCGGGGAGCTGTTTTTT
NA	NA	TRBJ2-1	TRBV4-3	CASSQDLGRREQFF	TGCGCCAGCAGCCAAGATCTGGGGAGGCGTGAGCAGTTCTTC
TRBD1	few	TRBJ2-1	TRBV7-9	CASSPRTGRSYNEQFF	TGTGCCAGCAGCCCCCGGACAGGGCGCTCCTACAATGAGCAGTTCTTC
NA	NA	TRBJ1-5	TRBV6-2/TRBV6-3	CASSYSRTSDEPQHF	TGTGCCAGCAGTTACTCCAGGACCAGCGATGAGCCCCAGCATTTT
TRBD2	NA	TRBJ2-2	TRBV27	CASGKTSGVTGELFF	TGTGCCAGCGGCAAGACTAGCGGGGTCACCGGGGAGCTGTTTTTT
TRBD1	NA	TRBJ1-1	TRBV18	CASSRWTGGNTEAFF	TGTGCCAGCTCTCGATGGACAGGGGGAAACACTGAAGCTTTCTTT
NA	once	TRBJ1-2	TRBV11-3	CASSPRGGYGYTF	TGTGCCAGCAGCCCACGGGGCGGCTATGGCTACACCTTC
TRBD1	once	TRBJ1-2	TRBV5-1	CASSREGANYGYTF	TGCGCCAGCAGCCGGGAGGGGGCAAACTATGGCTACACCTTC
TRBD2	NA	TRBJ2-5	TRBV19	CATSTDGTRKETQYF	TGTGCCACCTCCACCGACGGGACTAGAAAAGAGACCCAGTACTTC
NA	NA	TRBJ2-2	TRBV18	CASSPVEGTGELFF	TGTGCCAGCTCACCAGTCGAGGGCACCGGGGAGCTGTTTTTT
NA	NA	TRBJ1-1	TRBV6-1	CASSEEGLTEAFF	TGTGCCAGCAGTGAAGAGGGGCTCACTGAAGCTTTCTTT
NA	NA	TRBJ2-7	TRBV4-2	CASSPAGRFDEQYF	TGTGCCAGCAGTCCCGCAGGCCGGTTCGACGAGCAGTACTTC
TRBD1	NA	TRBJ2-7	TRBV13	CASSARTGRYEQYF	TGTGCCAGCAGCGCCAGGACAGGGAGGTACGAGCAGTACTTC
NA	NA	TRBJ2-2	TRBV19	CASRGWERTNTGELFF	TGTGCCAGTAGGGGGTGGGAGCGGACGAACACCGGGGAGCTGTTTTTT
TRBD1	few	TRBJ2-5	TRBV9	CASSTTGGLGETQYF	TGTGCCAGCAGCACCACAGGGGGATTAGGGGAGACCCAGTACTTC
NA	NA	TRBJ1-5	TRBV2	CASNRGNQPQHF	TGTGCCAGCAACCGGGGGAATCAGCCCCAGCATTTT
TRBD1	once	TRBJ2-7	TRBV9	CASTPDRGDREQYF	TGTGCCAGCACCCCGGACAGGGGAGACCGCGAGCAGTACTTC
TRBD2	NA	TRBJ2-5	TRBV7-9	CASSLGPSGRETQYF	TGTGCCAGCAGCTTAGGTCCTAGCGGGAGGGAGACCCAGTACTTC
TRBD2	NA	TRBJ2-1	TRBV2	CASRGLGHEQFF	TGTGCCAGCAGGGGACTAGGACATGAGCAGTTCTTC
TRBD1	NA	TRBJ2-1	TRBV2	CASRPGTGQYNEQFF	TGTGCCAGCAGGCCCGGGACAGGGCAATACAATGAGCAGTTCTTC